The rows below give T cell receptor beta chains drawn from one sample of a study of cytomegalovirus exposure and HLA in healthy donors. Here immunoSEQ multiplex PCR was the method, and the copy in TCRdb shows in-frame clones only, minus some. The profile shows under 200,000 clones, approximately 77% of them singletons. Sequences were obtained from PBMCs. The receptor set was obtained from a male donor in good health and CMV-seropositive. Both conserved end residues are part of each CDR3. Fields, in order: J gene, clone size, V gene, D gene, CDR3 length, CDR3 protein, CDR3 DNA. A D gene is named only where the DNA matches it firmly. Some rows mark clone size as missing; the rest say once, few, many or name a class of expanded clone.

>TRBJ2-2|-|TRBV11-3|TRBD2|16
CASSFTSGGADGELFF
TGTGCCAGCAGCTTCACTAGCGGGGGGGCGGACGGGGAGCTGTTTTTT
>TRBJ2-3|-|TRBV11-2|-|13
CASSLVLTDTQYF
TGTGCCAGCAGCTTAGTCCTTACAGATACGCAGTATTTT
>TRBJ2-1|once|TRBV12-5|-|14
CASGGGGGYSEQFF
TGTGCTAGTGGCGGAGGGGGGGGGTACAGTGAGCAGTTCTTC
>TRBJ2-3|-|TRBV4-1|TRBD2|17
CASSQDGGSGVSDTQYF
TGCGCCAGCAGCCAAGATGGGGGTAGCGGGGTTTCAGATACGCAGTATTTT
>TRBJ1-2|-|TRBV5-4|-|15
CASSPETGPNYGYTF
TGTGCCAGCAGCCCAGAGACAGGCCCTAACTATGGCTACACCTTC
>TRBJ2-7|-|TRBV5-1|-|13
CASSLTRFYEQYF
TGCGCCAGCAGCTTGACTCGTTTCTACGAGCAGTACTTC
>TRBJ1-2|-|TRBV5-6|-|16
CASSSPNAPGENGYTF
TGTGCCAGCAGCTCCCCTAATGCTCCGGGGGAGAATGGCTACACCTTC
>TRBJ2-7|-|TRBV11-2|TRBD1|14
CASSLDREPYEQYF
TGTGCCAGCAGCTTGGACAGGGAACCCTACGAGCAGTACTTC
>TRBJ1-6|-|TRBV27|-|14
CASSQGREVSPLHF
TGTGCCAGCAGTCAGGGGAGGGAAGTTTCACCCCTCCACTTT
>TRBJ1-2|-|TRBV4-1|-|16
CASSHLPRGRDYGYTF
TGCGCCAGCAGCCATCTACCTAGGGGCAGGGATTATGGCTACACCTTC
>TRBJ2-7|-|TRBV30|TRBD2|14
CAWSTSGGSYEQYF
TGTGCCTGGAGTACTAGCGGGGGCTCCTACGAGCAGTACTTC
>TRBJ2-7|-|TRBV27|-|14
CASSFLGSKPEQYF
TGTGCCAGCAGTTTCCTGGGCTCGAAGCCCGAGCAGTACTTC
>TRBJ1-4|-|TRBV11-2|-|15
CASSSGGRTNEKLFF
TGTGCCAGCAGCTCTGGGGGCAGGACTAATGAAAAACTGTTTTTT
>TRBJ2-1|-|TRBV9|-|15
CASTPRDSGYNEQFF
TGTGCCAGCACCCCGAGGGATTCCGGGTACAATGAGCAGTTCTTC
>TRBJ2-3|-|TRBV2|TRBD2|15
CASSESSGGSHTQYF
TGTGCCAGCAGTGAAAGTAGCGGGGGGAGCCATACGCAGTATTTT
>TRBJ2-2|-|TRBV11-2|-|15
CASSLVTGNTGELFF
TGTGCCAGCAGCTTAGTCACAGGGAACACCGGGGAGCTGTTTTTT
>TRBJ1-5|-|TRBV4-1|-|16
CASSQELSAGRQPQHF
TGCGCCAGCAGCCAAGAGCTCTCAGCAGGGCGGCAGCCCCAGCATTTT
>TRBJ2-3|-|TRBV19|-|15
CASSAGSELTDTQYF
TGTGCCAGTAGTGCCGGGTCCGAACTCACAGATACGCAGTATTTT
>TRBJ2-7|-|TRBV19|TRBD1|14
CASSEDRGQDEQYF
TGTGCCAGTAGTGAAGACAGGGGACAGGACGAGCAGTACTTC
>TRBJ2-5|-|TRBV5-1|TRBD1|17
CASSLDLPGGVQETQYF
TGCGCCAGCAGCTTGGACTTGCCAGGGGGAGTCCAAGAGACCCAGTACTTC